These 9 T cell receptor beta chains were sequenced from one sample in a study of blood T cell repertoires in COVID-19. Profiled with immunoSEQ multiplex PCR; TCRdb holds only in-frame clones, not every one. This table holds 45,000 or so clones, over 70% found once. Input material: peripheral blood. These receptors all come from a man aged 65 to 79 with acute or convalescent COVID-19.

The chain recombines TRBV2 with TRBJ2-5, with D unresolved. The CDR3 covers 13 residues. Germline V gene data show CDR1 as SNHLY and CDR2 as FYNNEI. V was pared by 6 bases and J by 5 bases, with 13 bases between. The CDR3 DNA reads TGTGCCAGCAGCGTAGTTCCGAGGGAGACCCAGTACTTC. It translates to CASSVVPRETQYF.

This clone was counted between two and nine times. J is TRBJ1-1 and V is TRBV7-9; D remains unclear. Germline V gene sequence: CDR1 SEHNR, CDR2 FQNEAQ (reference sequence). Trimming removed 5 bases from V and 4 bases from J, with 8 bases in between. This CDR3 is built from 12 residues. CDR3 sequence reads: CASSPEATEAFF. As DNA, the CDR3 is TGTGCCAGCAGCCCAGAGGCCACTGAAGCTTTCTTT. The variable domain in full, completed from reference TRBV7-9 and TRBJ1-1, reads DTGVSQNPRHKITKRGQNVTFRCDPISEHNRLYWYRQTLGQGPEFLTYFQNEAQLEKSRLLSDRFSAERPKGSFSTLEIQRTEQGDSAMYLCASSPEATEAFFGQGTRLTVV.

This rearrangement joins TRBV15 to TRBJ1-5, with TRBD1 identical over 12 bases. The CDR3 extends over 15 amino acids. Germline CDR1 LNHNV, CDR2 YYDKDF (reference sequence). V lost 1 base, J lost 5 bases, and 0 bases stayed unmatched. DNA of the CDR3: TGTGCCACCAGCAGAGGGGACAGGGGGCATCAGCCCCAGCATTTT. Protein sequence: CATSRGDRGHQPQHF.

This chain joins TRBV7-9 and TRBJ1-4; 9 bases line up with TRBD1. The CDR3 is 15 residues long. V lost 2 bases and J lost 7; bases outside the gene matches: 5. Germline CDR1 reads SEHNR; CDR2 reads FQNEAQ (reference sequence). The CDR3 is CASSLQGQGGEKLFF. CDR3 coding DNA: TGTGCCAGCAGCTTACAGGGACAGGGAGGTGAAAAACTGTTTTTT.

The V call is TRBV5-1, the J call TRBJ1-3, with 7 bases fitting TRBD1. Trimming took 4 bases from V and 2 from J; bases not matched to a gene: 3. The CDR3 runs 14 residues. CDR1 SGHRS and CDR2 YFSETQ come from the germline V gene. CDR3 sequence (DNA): TGCGCCAGCAGCGTCACAGGGGCTGGAAACACCATATATTTT. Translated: CASSVTGAGNTIYF.

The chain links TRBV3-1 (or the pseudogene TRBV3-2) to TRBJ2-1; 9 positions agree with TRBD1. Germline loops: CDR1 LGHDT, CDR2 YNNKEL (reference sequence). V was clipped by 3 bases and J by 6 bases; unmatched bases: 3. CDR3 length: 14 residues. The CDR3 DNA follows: TGTGCCAGCAGCCAGACGGACAGGGGCAATGAGCAGTTCTTC. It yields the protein CASSQTDRGNEQFF.

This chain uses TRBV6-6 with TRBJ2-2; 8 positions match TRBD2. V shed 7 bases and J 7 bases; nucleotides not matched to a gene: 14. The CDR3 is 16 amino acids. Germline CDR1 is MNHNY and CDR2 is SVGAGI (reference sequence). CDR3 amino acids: CASKYSSRGGHGELFF. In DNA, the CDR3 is TGTGCCAGCAAATACTCGAGCCGGGGGGGACACGGGGAGCTGTTTTTT.

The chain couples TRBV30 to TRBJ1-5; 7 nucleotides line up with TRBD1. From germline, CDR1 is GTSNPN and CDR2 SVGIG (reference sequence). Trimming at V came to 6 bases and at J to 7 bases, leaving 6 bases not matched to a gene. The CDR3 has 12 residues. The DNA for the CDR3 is TGTGCCTGCAATCAGGGGGACCAGCCCCAGCATTTT. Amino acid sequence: CACNQGDQPQHF.

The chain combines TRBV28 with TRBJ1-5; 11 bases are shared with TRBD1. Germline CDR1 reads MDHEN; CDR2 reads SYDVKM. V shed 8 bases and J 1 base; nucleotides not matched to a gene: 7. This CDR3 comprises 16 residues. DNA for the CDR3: TGTGCCAGCCGGGACAGGGGGTGGCGGAGCAATCAGCCCCAGCATTTT. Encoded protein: CASRDRGWRSNQPQHF. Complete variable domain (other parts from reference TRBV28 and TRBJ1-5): DVKVTQSSRYLVKRTGEKVFLECVQDMDHENMFWYRQDPGLGLRLIYFSYDVKMKEKGDIPEGYSVSREKKERFSLILESASTNQTSMYLCASRDRGWRSNQPQHFGDGTRLSIL.